The sequence of this T cell receptor (beta chain) was determined in a study of T cells after yellow fever vaccination (dated by TCRdb to between 2019 and 2020). Looking at the study overall: The SMART-Seq v4 Ultra Low Input RNA kit was used to prepare libraries from fractions with low cell numbers. Blood was collected at multiple timepoints before and after primary and secondary immunization, and bulk PBMC replicates and cell subsets were isolated. To follow T-cell clones before and after primary and booster YFV17D yellow fever vaccination, bulk TCR alpha and beta repertoires were sequenced over time. The cohort comprised two healthy male donors, one aged 18 to 29 and one aged 30 to 40 years.

A note on this clonotype: Its cognate antigen has yet to be identified. One base away there is no much larger clone; base qualities are not given.

The treatment or condition label corresponds to: live attenuated yellow fever vaccine strain. A standard Ficoll-Paque protocol was used to isolate PBMCs from peripheral blood. CD4 and CD8 T-cell fractions were isolated with Dynabeads CD4 and CD8 positive selection kits. TriZol was used to extract RNA from bulk PBMCs, from CD4 and CD8 fractions, and from dextramer-positive and dextramer-negative fractions. Points the paper makes about the study in general: FACS-sorted repertoires could contain abundant contaminating clonotypes from the bulk population, so computational filtering was required. Compared with the primary T-cell response, the secondary T-cell response was weaker but faster, peaking on day 5 rather than day 15. After the booster, most of the clones that had expanded following primary vaccination were detected again (96% of CD4 and 88% of CD8), which suggests that memory was broadly maintained. The study included only two donors, which limits how far the findings can be generalized. A small fraction of clonotypes appeared in both the CD4 and CD8 compartments, likely as a result of convergent recombination.

Sequencer: Illumina NovaSeq 6000. TCR cDNA was synthesized by 5'RACE template switching, through which a universal primer site and unique molecular identifiers were introduced. Priming of cDNA synthesis was performed from both the TCR alpha and TCR beta constant segments. Libraries were amplified in two PCR steps, with sample barcodes and sequencing adapters added in the second step. Sequencing of libraries was done on Illumina HiSeq 2500 (2x100 bp) or NovaSeq (2x150 bp). The authors' pipeline ran thus. MIGEC handled demultiplexing of reads and collapsing into UMI consensus sequences, while MiXCR performed V(D)J alignment. Vaccine-responding clonotypes were identified with edgeR using replicate PBMC samples, with FDR below 0.01 and a log2 fold change above 5 up to day 15 being required. Bulk clonotypes were assigned CD4 or CD8 identity according to which sequenced CD4 or CD8 repertoire held them at higher abundance. TCRdb's own reprocessing of the public reads used fastp at Q25 and MiXCR and kept productive beta chains. Identical CDR3 protein sequences are pooled into one entry, listed with their most common genes and DNA. TCRdb's processing, not the authors' own work, is the source of the V and J calls. The sample records over 250,000 distinct CDR3 sequences, roughly 5.2% of which are singletons. The top ten constitute about 3.5% of the sample.

CDR1 and CDR2 were assigned from the germline V gene as SGHTA and FQGTGA. The CDR3 numbers 15 residues from cysteine through phenylalanine. Only the CDR3 region is kept as DNA, spanning 45 bases read in frame from base 1. The V and J ends are trimmed by 6 bases and 9 bases, leaving 21 bases between them. The source was CD4+ T cells sorted from PBMCs, collected on the day of the yellow fever booster vaccination. The clonotype was recovered from a man in his late teens or twenties who received the YFV17D yellow fever vaccine. The chain is assembled from TRBV7-3 and TRBJ2-1; the best D guess is TRBD1, with 5 bases matching. The DNA sequence is TGTGCCAGCAGGAAAGACTGGGGCCCTAGGGGTGAGCAGTTCTTC. Translated, this is CASRKDWGPRGEQFF.